This T cell receptor beta chain was sequenced in a study of blood T cell repertoires in COVID-19 (TCRdb year 2020). At the level of the whole study: Collaborator samples came from the United States, Italy and Spain and covered acute and convalescent phases of COVID-19. The prospective study material was composed of cDNA or gDNA derived from T cells, B-cell-depleted T cells, or PBMCs. The dataset comprised deeply sampled blood TCRbeta repertoires from subjects exposed to, actively infected with, or recovered from COVID-19. The repertoires were made available in a free public database intended to serve as a resource for research on the immune response to SARS-CoV-2. The samples were drawn from the first 160 participants of the ongoing ImmuneRACE study and from 1,254 subjects provided by 6 global collaborators. Nearly every sample came with metadata listing a de-identified subject ID, COVID-19 status, age in years and sex. Where HLA class I and class II types were available, the types were taken from metadata supplied by the sample provider, not from assay-based typing. Results and caveats for the whole study, not just this receptor: Clinical and demographic metadata were provided uncurated, with the amount varying by source and participant.

One collaborating source in Seattle enrolled patients while the patients were actively infected and followed the patients over time throughout the course of disease. Collaborating institutions collected whole blood in K2EDTA tubes following their own protocols. For TCRbeta analysis, collaborators shipped samples in one of three forms: frozen whole blood, isolated PBMCs, or DNA extracted from either of those sample types. On this clone itself: What this receptor recognizes is not known. No base-level quality is on record; no much larger clone is a single base apart.

The immunoSEQ Assay, a bias-controlled multiplex PCR, was used to amplify TCRbeta CDR3 regions from genomic DNA. The original methods were these. Within the assay, amplification of reference gene primers was used to estimate how many nucleated cells each sample contained. Sequence reads were collapsed and filtered to measure the absolute abundance of every unique TCRbeta CDR3 rearrangement. For each sample, productive Simpson clonality was calculated by taking the square root of Simpson's diversity index across productive rearrangements. The clones in this table, taken by TCRdb from immuneACCESS, are in-frame only. Not every clone is retained; where verified, under half of the shortfall comes from an unresolved V gene, and the cause of the rest is unknown. V and J calls and clone size come straight from that table; D and trimming were deduced from the DNA. Across this sample there are about 70,000 clones, with roughly nine tenths seen only once. Of the sample, around 2.6% is held by the ten largest clones.

Relative to germline, V is 3 bases shorter and J is 7 bases shorter, with 9 bases between their ends. CDR1 and CDR2 are read off the germline V gene as MDHEN and SYDVKM. The CDR3 sequence holds 12 residues, the cysteine and phenylalanine included. The kept DNA is CDR3 alone, 36 bases in frame from the first base. This sequence was found in a man aged 50 to 59 with COVID-19, enrolled during active disease. What was sequenced was peripheral blood. The chain couples TRBV28 to TRBJ1-1, with the identity of the D gene unclear. The nucleotide sequence reads as follows: TGTGCCAGCAGTTTCCGGGGAGTTGAAGCTTTCTTT. This sequence encodes CASSFRGVEAFF.